This record looks at one TCR beta chain sequence and its context. This clonotype was found a few times. This clone's antigen is unknown. No per-base quality is available; no much larger clone lies one base away. From the cysteine through the phenylalanine, the CDR3 covers 13 amino acids. This entry keeps only the CDR3 DNA: 39 bases, framed from base 1. Ends trimmed: V by 7 bases, J by 8 bases; bases unmatched to a gene: 8. The germline V gene provides CDR1 SGHRS and CDR2 YFSETQ. This entry comes from a study of T cells after yellow fever vaccination (dated by TCRdb to 2018 to 2020). General notes on the study: The SMART-Seq v4 Ultra Low Input RNA kit was used to prepare libraries from fractions with low cell numbers. Blood samples were taken at several timepoints before and after primary and secondary immunization, and bulk PBMC replicates and cell subsets were isolated. To track T-cell clones before and after primary and booster YFV17D yellow fever vaccination, bulk TCR alpha and beta repertoires were sequenced longitudinally. Two healthy male donors made up the cohort, one aged 18 to 30 years and the other aged 30 to 40 years. What the research found in general, with its limitations: Compared with the primary T-cell response, the secondary T-cell response was faster but weaker, reaching its peak on day 5 rather than on day 15. Only two donors were included in the study, so the extent to which the findings can be generalized is limited. Most clones expanded after primary vaccination were re-detected after the booster (96% of CD4 and around 88% of CD8), suggesting broad memory maintenance. A small share of clonotypes was detected in both CD4 and CD8 compartments, with the overlap likely arising from convergent recombination. Computational filtering was needed because FACS-sorted repertoires could contain abundant contaminating clonotypes from the bulk population.

TCR cDNA was synthesized by 5'RACE template switching, through which a universal primer site and unique molecular identifiers were introduced. Priming of cDNA synthesis was performed from both the TCR alpha and TCR beta constant segments. Two PCR steps were used to amplify libraries, with sample barcodes and sequencing adapters being added in the second step. Sequencing of the libraries was done on either Illumina HiSeq 2500 (2x100 bp) or NovaSeq (2x150 bp). The published analysis was carried out like this. MIGEC handled demultiplexing of reads and collapsing into UMI consensus sequences, while MiXCR performed V(D)J alignment. Vaccine-responding clonotypes were defined with edgeR using replicate PBMC samples, requiring FDR below 0.01 and a log2 fold change above 5 up to day 15. CD4 or CD8 identity was assigned to each bulk clonotype according to whether the clonotype was present at higher abundance in the sequenced CD4 repertoire or the sequenced CD8 repertoire. The raw public data were reprocessed by TCRdb itself: fastp quality trimming at Q25, MiXCR clonotype calling, in-frame beta chains only. Each CDR3 protein gets just one entry, which takes the most common genes and DNA from the rows behind it. TCRdb assigned the V and J calls; the authors' analysis was not used. The sample records almost 600,000 distinct CDR3 sequences, roughly 14% of which are singletons. The ten top clones hold roughly an eighth of the sample.

The sample's treatment or condition label, in plain terms: live attenuated yellow fever vaccine strain. Two biological replicates of bulk PBMCs were collected at each blood-draw timepoint. A standard Ficoll-Paque protocol was used to isolate PBMCs from peripheral blood. TriZol was used to extract RNA from bulk PBMCs, from CD4 and CD8 fractions, and from dextramer-positive and dextramer-negative fractions. This chain joins TRBV5-1 to TRBJ2-1, with 8 central nucleotides matching TRBD2. The receptor comes from a man aged 30-40 years who received the YFV17D yellow fever vaccine. The sequenced sample was PBMCs, obtained on the day of the yellow fever booster vaccination. The sequenced DNA: TGCGCCAGCGGGTTGCGGGGGGAGGATGAGCAGTTCTTC. It translates as CASGLRGEDEQFF.